This entry lists 3 T cell receptor beta chains sequenced from one sample in a study of shared clonotypes between healthy human individuals. Terminally differentiated effector memory CD45RA+ cells were left out of the naive CD8 fraction, which was CD45RO-negative and positively selected for CCR7. This table comes from immunoSEQ multiplex PCR, and its TCRdb copy is limited to in-frame clones, with some not included. This table holds a few million clones, 93% found once. The sequencing input was naive CD8+ T cells from PBMCs. The receptors shown here come from a man between 18 and 29 years old in good health. Some clones in this sample may be carry-over from other donors' samples.

To note about this clone: At the DNA level, this CDR3 is encoded by other sequences in the same sample as well. The rearrangement links TRBV9 to TRBJ2-7; 9 nucleotides line up with TRBD1. V shed 2 bases and J 2 bases; nucleotides not matched to a gene: 2. Germline lookup yields CDR1 SGDLS and CDR2 YYNGEE. This CDR3 has 14 residues. CDR3 in amino acids: CASSVGQGPYEQYF. CDR3 in DNA: TGTGCCAGCAGCGTCGGACAGGGGCCCTACGAGCAGTACTTC.

The chain combines TRBV5-1 with TRBJ2-7; TRBD2 matches at 7 bases. The ends lost 0 bases at V and 6 bases at J; junction bases unmatched: 9. The germline V gene has CDR1 SGHRS and CDR2 YFSETQ. The CDR3 sequence is 15 residues long. The CDR3 DNA reads as TGCGCCAGCAGCTTGGGTTCTGGCGGGAGCGTCGAGCAGTACTTC. Amino acid sequence: CASSLGSGGSVEQYF.

This chain connects TRBV7-8 to TRBJ2-2; tentatively, D is TRBD2 (6 bases). There are 15 residues in the CDR3. Germline CDR1 SGHVS, CDR2 FQNEAQ. V dropped 3 bases and J dropped 0 bases, with 8 bases sitting between them. The CDR3 DNA reads as TGTGCCAGCAGCTTGGAGGGCCCGAACACCGGGGAGCTGTTTTTT. The encoded protein is CASSLEGPNTGELFF.